This note documents a single TCR beta chain sequence. No antigen is known for it. After removal of 6 bases from V and 5 bases from J, the junction contained 7 bases not matched to a gene. CDR1 is MNHNS and CDR2 is SASEGT in the germline V gene. CDR3 length: 14 amino acids. This sample is drawn from a study of PD-1 blockade in classical Hodgkin lymphoma. General study findings and limits: Complete responders had baseline diversity similar to newly diagnosed patients.

Time point in this sample: cycle 4 day 1 (C4D1), after less than seven weeks of nivolumab. Brentuximab vedotin exposure varied among the patients, all of whom had relapsed after autologous stem cell transplantation. TCRdb's copy holds only in-frame clones and misses some; the assay was immunoSEQ multiplex PCR. The sample lists over 80,000 clones, around 78% occurring once. The chain has TRBV6-1 and TRBJ2-5; 9 nucleotides agree with TRBD2. This clonotype was obtained from a human donor with classical Hodgkin lymphoma. Sequencing was performed on peripheral blood mononuclear cells (PBMCs), taken before the fourth cycle of nivolumab. CDR3 amino acids: CASRAGLAMETQYF. DNA of the CDR3: TGTGCCAGCAGAGCCGGACTAGCGATGGAGACCCAGTACTTC.